Following are 27 T cell receptor beta chains from one sample sequenced in a study of CD8+CD57+ T cells in acquired aplastic anemia. CDR3 and TCR beta VDJ profiling relied on genomic DNA as the template. Using its own MiXCR run on the reads, TCRdb lists one record per CDR3 protein. In the table there are 150,000 or so distinct CDR3 sequences, over 50% of which are singletons. Sequencing involved patients with CD8+CD57+ cell expansion previously shown by flow cytometry. Source material: sorted CD4+, CD8+, or CD8+CD57+ T cells (not recorded which) from PBMCs. Receptors originate from a human donor with aplastic anemia.

CDR3 sequence reads: CSVVSPTSGLSGEQYF. CDR3 nucleotide sequence: TGCAGCGTTGTTTCCCCTACTAGCGGACTCTCGGGGGAGCAGTACTTC. V and J are TRBV29-1 and TRBJ2-7, with 8 bases matching TRBD2. Germline V CDR1 and CDR2: SQVTM, ANQGSEA. V shed 4 bases and J 7 bases; nucleotides not matched to a gene: 18. The CDR3 length is 16 residues.

V and J are TRBV10-3 and TRBJ2-7, with D perhaps matching TRBD1 (6 bases). Germline lookup yields CDR1 ENHRY and CDR2 SYGVKD. The CDR3 has 13 residues. Trimming pared 6 bases from V and 3 bases from J, leaving 12 bases between. Here the CDR3 reads CAISAEDSYEQYF. In nucleotides, the CDR3 is TGTGCCATCAGCGCCGAGGACAGCTACGAGCAGTACTTC.

In its sample, this clonotype was seen once. The rearrangement links TRBV2 to TRBJ2-7; tentative D call: TRBD1 (6 bases). V was clipped by 5 bases and J by 5 bases, with 13 bases between them. The CDR3 loop spans 13 amino acids. Germline-derived CDR1 and CDR2 are SNHLY and FYNNEI. The CDR3 bases are TGTGCCAGCAGTTTTCAGGGGACGAACGAGCAGTACTTC. Encoded protein: CASSFQGTNEQYF.

The rearrangement joins TRBV4-3 to TRBJ1-2; no reliable D call. Germline CDR1 and CDR2: LGHNA and YSLEER. The V end lost 4 bases, the J end lost 2 bases, and 17 bases lay between the germline ends. The CDR3 is 16 residues long. Here the CDR3 reads CASSPPLRSYNYGYTF. The CDR3 DNA follows: TGCGCCAGCAGCCCACCTCTGAGAAGTTACAACTATGGCTACACCTTC.

The chain employs TRBV13 and TRBJ2-1, with 9 bases fitting TRBD1. This CDR3 has 15 residues. Unmatched junction bases numbered 9, after V lost 4 bases and J lost 8 bases. The germline CDR1 and CDR2 sequences are PRHDT and FYEKMQ (reference sequence). CDR3 region: CASSSTTGGGYEQFF. CDR3 nucleotide sequence: TGTGCCAGCAGCTCCACCACAGGGGGCGGTTATGAGCAGTTCTTC.

This clonotype was found a few times. The chain employs TRBV29-1 and TRBJ1-1; 8 nucleotides match TRBD1. The CDR3 extends over 13 amino acids. V lost 6 bases to trimming and J lost 4 bases; unmatched junction nucleotides: 7. The germline V gene has CDR1 SQVTM and CDR2 ANQGSEA. The CDR3 nucleotides read TGCAGCGTCGACGACAGGGGCGGCACTGAAGCTTTCTTT. Residues: CSVDDRGGTEAFF.

The chain combines TRBV7-9 with TRBJ2-7, with D perhaps being TRBD1 or TRBD2 (5 bases each). This CDR3 contains 13 residues. Trimming took 3 bases from V and 3 from J, leaving 9 bases between them. Germline CDR1 and CDR2: SEHNR and FQNEAQ (reference sequence). For the CDR3, the DNA is TGTGCCAGCAGCTTCCGGGGCGGCTACGAGCAGTACTTC. Translation gives CASSFRGGYEQYF.

The chain recombines TRBV28 with TRBJ1-2; D is undetermined. CDR1 and CDR2 from the germline V gene are MDHEN and SYDVKM. This CDR3 has 15 residues. V was clipped by 8 bases and J by 8 bases, with 24 bases between them. Here the CDR3 reads CASSPLWYSQGGYTF. The CDR3 bases are TGTGCCAGCTCCCCCCTGTGGTACAGCCAAGGAGGCTACACCTTC.

The rearrangement links TRBV2 to TRBJ1-3; tentatively, D is TRBD1 (6 bases). V was cut by 8 bases and J by 3 bases, with 17 bases left in between. The CDR3 is 15 residues long. Germline values: CDR1 SNHLY, CDR2 FYNNEI. CDR3 region: CASGNTGGVGNTIYF. The DNA for the CDR3 is TGTGCCAGCGGGAATACGGGGGGCGTTGGAAACACCATATATTTT.

The chain carries TRBV7-3 and TRBJ2-2, with 8 bases identical to TRBD1. With V trimmed by 4 bases and J by 7 bases, 5 bases remained unmatched. This CDR3 spans 14 amino acids. CDR1 and CDR2 from the germline V gene are SGHTA and FQGTGA. The CDR3 here is CASSWSGGGGELFF. The CDR3 bases are TGTGCCAGCAGCTGGTCAGGGGGCGGCGGGGAGCTGTTTTTT.

This chain uses TRBV20-1 with TRBJ2-3, with D perhaps TRBD2 (5 bases). V was shortened by 2 bases and J by 1 base, with 16 bases between the two germline ends. Germline lookup yields CDR1 DFQATT and CDR2 SNEGSKA (reference sequence). CDR3 size: 16 residues. This CDR3 is CSARSEGTYGTDTQYF. The CDR3 nucleotides are TGCAGTGCTAGATCTGAGGGAACCTACGGCACAGATACGCAGTATTTT.

This chain uses TRBV10-3 with TRBJ2-7; D may correspond to TRBD1 or TRBD2 (6 bases each). There are 12 residues in the CDR3. Germline V gene lookup returns CDR1 ENHRY and CDR2 SYGVKD. V was cut by 11 bases and J by 1 base, with 12 bases left in between. CDR3 bases: TGTGCCGCCCAGGGGAGGTCCTACGAGCAGTACTTC. Residues: CAAQGRSYEQYF.

The table lists this clonotype with many counts. The chain carries TRBV10-1 and TRBJ2-7; the match to TRBD1 covers 8 bases. Germline loops: CDR1 WNHNN, CDR2 SYGVQD (reference sequence). The ends lost 3 bases at V and 5 bases at J; junction bases unmatched: 12. This CDR3 has 16 amino acids. The CDR3 DNA reads TGCGCCAGCAGTGACCCGACCGGGACAGGAAGGGACGAGCAGTACTTC. Residues: CASSDPTGTGRDEQYF.

The chain is built from TRBV7-2 and TRBJ1-2, with a tentative D call TRBD1 (6 bases). CDR3 length equals 14 residues. The germline gives CDR1 SGHTA, CDR2 FQGNSA. V shed 5 bases and J shed 5 bases, with 15 bases lying between them. The chain's CDR3 is CASSPTGQFYGYTF. The CDR3 nucleotides are TGTGCCAGCAGCCCAACAGGGCAATTTTATGGCTACACCTTC.

DNA of the CDR3: TGTGCCATCAGTGAGTCGGTTAGGGGTCAGCCCCAGCATTTT. Its translation is CAISESVRGQPQHF. J is TRBJ1-5 and V is TRBV10-3; weak D call: TRBD1 (5 bases). CDR1 is ENHRY, CDR2 SYGVKD, per germline. The CDR3 sequence is 14 residues long. The V gene lost 0 bases and the J gene lost 6 bases, with 9 bases spanning the gap.

The rearrangement links TRBV2 to TRBJ2-3; D tentatively reads TRBD1 or TRBD2 (5 bases each). Between the trimmed V and J ends, which lost 9 bases and 10 bases, there was a span of 23 bases. This CDR3 comprises 14 residues. Germline CDR1 SNHLY, CDR2 FYNNEI. CDR3 amino acids: CASRSLGTSSAQYF. For the CDR3, the DNA is TGTGCCAGTAGAAGTCTTGGGACCTCATCGGCGCAGTATTTT.

The V and J genes are TRBV5-5 and TRBJ1-4; TRBD1 matches 8 bases. The CDR3 consists of 14 residues. Germline trimming cut 4 bases from V and 6 bases from J; bases unmatched to any gene: 5. Germline V gives CDR1 SGHKS, CDR2 YYEKEE (reference sequence). The DNA for the CDR3 is TGTGCCAGCAGCACAGGACAGGGCCATGAAAAACTGTTTTTT. Its translation is CASSTGQGHEKLFF.

The chain uses TRBV2 and TRBJ2-7; 8 bases align to TRBD2. The germline gives CDR1 SNHLY, CDR2 FYNNEI. V lost 7 bases to trimming and J lost 1 base; unmatched junction nucleotides: 9. The CDR3 covers 15 residues. The CDR3 region is CASNRLAQTSYEQYF. The CDR3 nucleotides read TGTGCCAGCAACAGACTAGCGCAGACTTCCTACGAGCAGTACTTC.

CDR3 loop: CASSSGRESNSPLHF. As DNA, the CDR3 is TGTGCCAGCAGCTCAGGGAGGGAGAGCAATTCACCCCTCCACTTT. V usage is TRBV7-6 and J usage is TRBJ1-6; tentatively, D is TRBD1 (5 bases). The CDR3 runs to 15 residues. Trimming pared 4 bases from V and 7 bases from J, leaving 14 bases between. The germline gives CDR1 SGHVS, CDR2 FNYEAQ.

The rearrangement uses TRBV5-4 and TRBJ2-7, with 9 positions matching TRBD1. The V segment lost 4 bases and the J segment 3 bases; nucleotides outside the gene matches: 8. The germline gives CDR1 SGHNT, CDR2 YYREEE (reference sequence). This CDR3 contains 15 residues. The CDR3 nucleotides are TGTGCCAGCAGCCAGGGGACAGGGATTGACTACGAGCAGTACTTC. Translation gives CASSQGTGIDYEQYF.

This clonotype was counted ten times or more. This chain links TRBV6-1 with TRBJ1-6, with 7 bases aligning to TRBD1. CDR3 length: 16 residues. V shed 6 bases, J shed 5 bases, and the junction held 10 bases outside the gene matches. CDR1 MNHNS and CDR2 SASEGT come from the germline V gene. In nucleotides, the CDR3 is TGTGCCAGCAGCTCCCCAAACAGGGGTAATAATTCACCCCTCCACTTT. Protein: CASSSPNRGNNSPLHF.

The J gene is TRBJ2-7, the V gene TRBV9, with 9 bases that match TRBD2. This CDR3 has 12 amino acids. CDR1 SGDLS and CDR2 YYNGEE come from the germline V gene. The CDR3 spells CARNLAGNEQYF. The CDR3 DNA is TGTGCTAGGAATCTAGCGGGGAACGAGCAGTACTTC. Supplemented by reference TRBV9 and TRBJ2-7, the full variable domain reads DSGVTQTPKHLITATGQRVTLRCSPRSGDLSVYWYQQSLDQGLQFLIQYYNGEERAKGNILERFSAQQFPDLHSELNLSSLELGDSALYFCARNLAGNEQYFGPGTRLTVT.

V and J are TRBV6-1 and TRBJ2-3, with TRBD1 identical over 8 bases. V lost 6 bases and J lost 2; bases outside the gene matches: 7. The CDR3 totals 15 residues. Germline-derived CDR1 and CDR2 are MNHNS and SASEGT. The CDR3 DNA reads TGTGCCAGCAGCCGGACAGGGCCCGACACAGATACGCAGTATTTT. Its translation: CASSRTGPDTDTQYF.

This chain connects TRBV15 to TRBJ1-2; possibly TRBD1 for D (6 bases). The V gene lost 4 bases and the J gene lost 8 bases, with 23 bases spanning the gap. Germline V gene sequence: CDR1 LNHNV, CDR2 YYDKDF (reference sequence). The CDR3 length is 16 residues. CDR3: CATSTLDRTKLRGYTF. The CDR3 nucleotides are TGTGCCACCAGCACCCTCGACAGGACGAAGTTGAGGGGCTACACCTTC.

CDR3: CSASSGQGTYEQYF. The CDR3, as DNA: TGCAGTGCTAGTTCCGGACAGGGGACCTACGAGCAGTACTTC. The J gene is TRBJ2-7, the V gene TRBV20-1, with 9 bases fitting TRBD1. Germline CDR1 reads DFQATT; CDR2 reads SNEGSKA (reference sequence). CDR3 length equals 14 residues. V was pared by 3 bases and J by 2 bases, with 5 bases of the junction left unmatched.

In this sample, this clonotype turned up many times. This rearrangement joins TRBV19 to TRBJ1-2; unclear D gene. V gave up 3 bases and J gave up 8 bases, with 13 bases separating them. The germline gives CDR1 LNHDA, CDR2 SQIVND (reference sequence). There are 13 residues in the CDR3. The CDR3 region is CASSISRVSGYTF. The CDR3, as DNA: TGTGCCAGTAGTATCTCTCGGGTGTCGGGCTACACCTTC.

The chain carries TRBV11-2 and TRBJ2-7, with 11 positions matching TRBD2. Trimming removed 4 bases from V and 1 base from J; junction bases left unmatched: 6. The CDR3 runs to 16 residues. Looked up from germline, CDR1 is SGHAT and CDR2 is FQNNGV. The CDR3 sequence is CASSSGLAGGSYEQYF. The CDR3 coding sequence is TGTGCCAGCAGCTCGGGGCTAGCGGGGGGATCCTACGAGCAGTACTTC.